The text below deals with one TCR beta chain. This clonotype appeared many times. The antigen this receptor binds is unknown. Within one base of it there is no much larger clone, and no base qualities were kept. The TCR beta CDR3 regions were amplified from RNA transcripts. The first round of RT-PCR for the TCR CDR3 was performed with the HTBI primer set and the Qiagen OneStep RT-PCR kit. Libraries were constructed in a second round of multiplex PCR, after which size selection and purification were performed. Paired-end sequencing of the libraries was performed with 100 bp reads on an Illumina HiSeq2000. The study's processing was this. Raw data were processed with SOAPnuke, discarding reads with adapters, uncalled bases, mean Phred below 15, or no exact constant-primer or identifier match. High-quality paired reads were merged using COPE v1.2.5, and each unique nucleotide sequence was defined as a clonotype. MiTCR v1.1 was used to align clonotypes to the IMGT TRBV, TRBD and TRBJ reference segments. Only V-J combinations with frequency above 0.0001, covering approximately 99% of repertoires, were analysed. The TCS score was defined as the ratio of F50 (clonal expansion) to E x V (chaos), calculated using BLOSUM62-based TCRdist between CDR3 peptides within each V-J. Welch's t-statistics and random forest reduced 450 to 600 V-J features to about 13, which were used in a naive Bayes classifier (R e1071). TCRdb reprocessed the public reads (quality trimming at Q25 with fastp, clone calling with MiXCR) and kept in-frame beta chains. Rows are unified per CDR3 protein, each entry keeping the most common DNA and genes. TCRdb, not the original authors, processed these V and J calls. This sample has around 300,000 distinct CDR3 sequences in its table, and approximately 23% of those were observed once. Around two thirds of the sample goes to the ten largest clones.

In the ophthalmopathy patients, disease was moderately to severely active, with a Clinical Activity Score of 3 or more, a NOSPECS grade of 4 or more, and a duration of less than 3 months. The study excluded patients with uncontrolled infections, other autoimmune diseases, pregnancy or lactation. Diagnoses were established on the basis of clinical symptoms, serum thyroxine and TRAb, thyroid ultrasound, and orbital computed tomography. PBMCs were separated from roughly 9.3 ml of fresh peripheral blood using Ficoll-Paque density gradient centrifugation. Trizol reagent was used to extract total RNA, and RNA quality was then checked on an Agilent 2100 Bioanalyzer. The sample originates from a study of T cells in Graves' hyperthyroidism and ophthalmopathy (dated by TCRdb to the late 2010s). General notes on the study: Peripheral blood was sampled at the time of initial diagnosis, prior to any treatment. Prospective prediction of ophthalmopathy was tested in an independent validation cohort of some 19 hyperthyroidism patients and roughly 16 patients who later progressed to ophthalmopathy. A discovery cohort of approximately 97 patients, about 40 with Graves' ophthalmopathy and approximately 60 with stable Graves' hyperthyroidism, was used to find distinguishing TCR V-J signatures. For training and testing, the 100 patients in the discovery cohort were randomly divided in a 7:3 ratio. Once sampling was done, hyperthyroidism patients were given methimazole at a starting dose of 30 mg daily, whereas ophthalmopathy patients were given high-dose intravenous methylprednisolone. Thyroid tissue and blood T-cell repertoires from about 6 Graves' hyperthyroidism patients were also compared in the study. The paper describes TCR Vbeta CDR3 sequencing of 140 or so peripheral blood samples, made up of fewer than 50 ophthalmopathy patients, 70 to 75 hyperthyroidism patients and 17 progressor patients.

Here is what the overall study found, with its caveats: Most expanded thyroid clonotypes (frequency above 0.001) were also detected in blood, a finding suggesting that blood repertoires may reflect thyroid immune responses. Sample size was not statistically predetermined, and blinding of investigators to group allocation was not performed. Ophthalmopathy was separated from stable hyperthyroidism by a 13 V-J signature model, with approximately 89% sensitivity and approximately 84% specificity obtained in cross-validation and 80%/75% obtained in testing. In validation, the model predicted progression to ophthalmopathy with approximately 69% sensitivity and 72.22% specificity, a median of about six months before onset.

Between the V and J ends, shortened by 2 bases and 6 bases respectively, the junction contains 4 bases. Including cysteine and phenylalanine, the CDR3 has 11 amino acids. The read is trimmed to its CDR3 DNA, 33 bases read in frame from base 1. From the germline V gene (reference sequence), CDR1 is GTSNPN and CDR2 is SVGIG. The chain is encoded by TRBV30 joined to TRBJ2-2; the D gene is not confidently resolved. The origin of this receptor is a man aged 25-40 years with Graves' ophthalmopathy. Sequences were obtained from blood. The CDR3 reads CAWSIPGELFF. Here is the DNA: TGTGCCTGGAGTATACCCGGGGAGCTGTTTTTT. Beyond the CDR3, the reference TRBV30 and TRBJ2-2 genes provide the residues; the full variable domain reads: SQTIHQWPATLVQPVGSPLSLECTVEGTSNPNLYWYRQAAGRGLQLLFYSVGIGQISSEVPQNLSASRPQDRQFILSSKKLLLSDSGFYLCAWSIPGELFFGEGSRLTVL.